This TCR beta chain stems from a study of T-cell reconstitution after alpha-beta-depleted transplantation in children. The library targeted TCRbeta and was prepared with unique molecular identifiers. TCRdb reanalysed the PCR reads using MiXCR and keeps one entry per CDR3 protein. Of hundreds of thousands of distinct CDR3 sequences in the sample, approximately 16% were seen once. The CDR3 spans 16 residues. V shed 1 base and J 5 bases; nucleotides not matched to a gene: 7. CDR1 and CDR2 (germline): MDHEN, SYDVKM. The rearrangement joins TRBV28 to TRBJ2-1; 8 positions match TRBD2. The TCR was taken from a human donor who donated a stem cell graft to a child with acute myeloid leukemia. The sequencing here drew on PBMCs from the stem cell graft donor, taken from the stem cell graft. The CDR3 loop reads CASSLSPGGPNNEQFF. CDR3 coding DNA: TGTGCCAGCAGTTTATCTCCGGGGGGGCCCAACAATGAGCAGTTCTTC. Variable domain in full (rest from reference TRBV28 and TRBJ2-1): DVKVTQSSRYLVKRTGEKVFLECVQDMDHENMFWYRQDPGLGLRLIYFSYDVKMKEKGDIPEGYSVSREKKERFSLILESASTNQTSMYLCASSLSPGGPNNEQFFGPGTRLTVL.